This TCR beta chain was observed in a study of blood T cell repertoires in COVID-19 (TCRdb year 2020). About the full investigation: Samples covering the acute and convalescent phases of COVID-19 were provided by collaborators in the United States, Italy and Spain. The material from the prospective study consisted of cDNA or gDNA derived from T cells, B-cell-depleted T cells, or PBMCs. Subjects who had been exposed to COVID-19, were actively infected with it, or had recovered from it provided the deeply sampled blood TCRbeta repertoires that made up the dataset. The repertoires were released in a freely available public database intended as a resource for research on the immune response to SARS-CoV-2. Samples came from the ongoing ImmuneRACE study (first 160 participants) plus 1,254 subjects from 6 global collaborators. Nearly every sample came with metadata listing a de-identified subject ID, COVID-19 status, age in years and sex. Where available, HLA class I and class II types were obtained from metadata supplied by the sample provider rather than from assay-based typing. Beyond this particular receptor, the publication reports: The quantity of clinical and demographic metadata differed by source and by participant and was supplied without curation.

Collaborating institutions collected whole blood in K2EDTA tubes following their own protocols. For TCRbeta analysis, collaborators shipped samples as frozen whole blood, isolated PBMCs, or DNA extracted from either of those sample types. TCRbeta CDR3 regions were amplified from genomic DNA using the immunoSEQ Assay, a bias-controlled multiplex PCR. As for how the authors treated the data: Nucleated cell counts per sample were estimated from amplification of reference gene primers within the assay. To quantify the absolute abundance of each unique TCRbeta CDR3 rearrangement, sequence reads were collapsed and filtered. For each sample, productive Simpson clonality was calculated by taking the square root of Simpson's diversity index across productive rearrangements. TCRdb re-hosts the immuneACCESS table, in-frame sequences only. Its copies lack some clones; in the studies checked, an unresolved V gene accounts for under half of them, and the cause for the rest is not known. Clonal size and the V and J genes are those of that table, whereas D and trimming came from the DNA. This sample holds over 85,000 clones; approximately 84% were observed only once. Around 9.4% of the sample goes to the ten largest clones.

The cysteine opens and the phenylalanine closes a CDR3 of 15 amino acids. The CDR3 DNA has 45 bases and is translated from base 1. V ends up 5 bases short and J 3 bases short, with an unmatched junction base count of 9. CDR1 SGHVS and CDR2 FNYEAQ are derived from the germline V gene. This clone was picked up one time. Its recognized antigen is unknown. Base qualities are not provided; no much larger clone lies one nucleotide away. This chain is built from TRBV7-6 and TRBJ2-7, with TRBD1 matching 8 junction bases. The sequence was obtained from a middle-aged man with active or convalescent COVID-19. The sample comprised peripheral blood. The bases read TGTGCCAGCAGCCGGGGACAGGAGAAGGTCTACGAGCAGTACTTC. Translated, it gives CASSRGQEKVYEQYF.